The 32 T cell receptor beta chains below come from one sample, sequenced in a study of blood T cells in healthy people across ages. Combining a sample-barcoded 5' primer with a J-beta primer mix, a second PCR ran for roughly 7 to 12 cycles. TCRdb redid the calling of the 5' RACE reads with MiXCR, one entry per CDR3 protein. The sample has about a million distinct CDR3 sequences; about two fifths are singletons. The sequenced material came from blood. Receptors were obtained from a man younger than 35 in good health.

The V call is TRBV7-9, the J call TRBJ1-4; no clear D. Deletions cut 2 bases from V and 0 bases from J, with 7 bases between. The CDR3 loop spans 15 amino acids. Germline V gene data show CDR1 as SEHNR and CDR2 as FQNEAQ (reference sequence). The CDR3 loop is CASSLSETTNEKLFF. The CDR3, as DNA: TGTGCCAGCAGCTTATCAGAAACAACTAATGAAAAACTGTTTTTT. Full variable domain (rest looked up from reference TRBV7-9 and TRBJ1-4): DTGVSQNPRHKITKRGQNVTFRCDPISEHNRLYWYRQTLGQGPEFLTYFQNEAQLEKSRLLSDRFSAERPKGSFSTLEIQRTEQGDSAMYLCASSLSETTNEKLFFGSGTQLSVL.

The genes are TRBV10-3 and TRBJ1-4; TRBD1 might be the D (5 bases). Germline lookup yields CDR1 ENHRY and CDR2 SYGVKD. The CDR3 sequence is 14 residues long. With 4 bases removed from V and 7 bases from J, the gap between germline ends came to 13 bases. The CDR3 coding sequence is TGTGCCATCAGTGTGGAGGGGCCGGGTGAAAAACTGTTTTTT. This codes for CAISVEGPGEKLFF.

The CDR3 DNA sequence: TGTGCCAGCTCCACAAGCACTCTGGACTATGGCTACACCTTC. Its translation is CASSTSTLDYGYTF. The J gene is TRBJ1-2, the V gene TRBV18, with D unresolved. The CDR3 consists of 14 residues. Per germline, CDR1 KGHSH and CDR2 LQKENI. Trimming took 6 bases from V and 3 from J, leaving 14 bases between them.

The V call is TRBV29-1, the J call TRBJ1-2, with a weak D call TRBD1 (5 bases). The length of the CDR3 is 12 residues. The V end lost 6 bases, the J end lost 4 bases, and 12 bases lay between the germline ends. CDR1 is SQVTM and CDR2 is ANQGSEA in the germline V gene. The CDR3 coding sequence is TGCAGCGTACTATACAGGTCCTATGGCTACACCTTC. This sequence encodes CSVLYRSYGYTF.

In its sample, this clonotype was seen a few times. The CDR3 region is CASSPSRQSYYGYTF. DNA of the CDR3: TGTGCCAGCAGTCCCAGCCGACAGAGTTACTATGGCTACACCTTC. The V and J genes are TRBV27 and TRBJ1-2; D possibly corresponds to TRBD1 (5 bases). The CDR3 extends over 15 amino acids. Germline lookup yields CDR1 MNHEY and CDR2 SMNVEV (reference sequence). Trimming took off 5 bases at V and 3 bases at J, with 16 bases between the two ends.

The rearrangement links TRBV12-3 or TRBV12-4 to TRBJ1-2, with 10 positions matching TRBD1. CDR3 length: 14 residues. V gave up 6 bases and J gave up 6 bases; unmatched junction bases: 7. The DNA for the CDR3 is TGTGCCAGCAGGAGCCGGGACAGGGGTCATGGCTACACCTTC. This gives the protein CASRSRDRGHGYTF.

About this clonotype: This CDR3 fails to terminate in the conserved phenylalanine or tryptophan, so it likely reflects a read error. V and J are TRBV4-2 and TRBJ2-2; weak D call: TRBD2 (5 bases). The V gene lost 0 bases and the J gene lost 7 bases, with 12 bases spanning the gap. The length of the CDR3 is 15 residues. Germline V gene sequence: CDR1 LGHNA, CDR2 YNFKEQ. The CDR3: CASSQDGSLGGELFV. As DNA, the CDR3 is TGTGCCAGCAGCCAAGATGGGAGTTTAGGCGGGGAGCTGTTTGTT.

The chain has TRBV3-1 and TRBJ2-5; D may be TRBD1 (6 bases). The J call may be mistaken, given a closer DNA end match to TRBJ2-7. Germline V lookup: CDR1 LGHDT, CDR2 YNNKEL (reference sequence). The CDR3 consists of 14 residues. CDR3 sequence reads: CASSSTQNRVEQYF. As DNA, the CDR3 is TGTGCCAGCAGCTCGACCCAGAACAGGGTCGAGCAGTACTTC.

The chain uses TRBV5-1 and TRBJ1-1, with TRBD1 as a possible D gene (6 bases). This CDR3 spans 15 amino acids. Germline CDR1 is SGHRS and CDR2 is YFSETQ. V was shortened by 7 bases and J by 7 bases, with 23 bases between the two germline ends. The CDR3 here is CASVRDNRWDNEAFF. CDR3 sequence (DNA): TGCGCCAGCGTCCGGGACAATAGGTGGGATAATGAAGCTTTCTTT.

The sample holds many counts of this clonotype. The chain employs TRBV7-2 and TRBJ2-1, with D possibly matching TRBD2 (6 bases). In germline, CDR1 is SGHTA, CDR2 FQGNSA. V lost 1 base and J 3 bases, leaving 10 bases between the germline ends. This CDR3 is 15 amino acids long. The CDR3 reads CASSLVWGDYNEQFF. Here the CDR3 DNA reads TGTGCCAGCAGCTTAGTCTGGGGGGACTACAATGAGCAGTTCTTC.

The chain employs TRBV7-2 and TRBJ2-7; D is tentatively TRBD1 or TRBD2 (5 bases each). Deletions cut 2 bases from V and 6 bases from J, with 23 bases between. Germline CDR1 and CDR2: SGHTA and FQGNSA. CDR3 length equals 17 residues. The CDR3 region is CASSLFSWDPAPIEQYF. The CDR3 nucleotides are TGTGCCAGCAGCTTATTCAGCTGGGACCCAGCGCCAATCGAGCAGTACTTC.

This clonotype was picked up one time. This rearrangement joins TRBV20-1 to TRBJ2-4; D is uncertain. The J call is in doubt because the DNA end fits TRBJ2-7 better. The CDR3 length is 12 residues. Germline CDR1 DFQATT, CDR2 SNEGSKA (reference sequence). The DNA of the CDR3 is TGCAGTGCTAGAGTCCGAAACTACGAGCAGTACTTC. This gives the protein CSARVRNYEQYF.

Notes on this clonotype: One end of the junction does not line up with germline, which may come from a read error. The V and J genes are TRBV4-3 and TRBJ2-1; D uncertain. The CDR3 extends over 12 amino acids. Germline V gene lookup returns CDR1 LGHNA and CDR2 YSLEER. CDR3 amino acids: CTSSQEGNEQFF. CDR3 sequence (DNA): TGCACCAGCAGCCAAGAAGGAAATGAGCAGTTCTTC.

V is TRBV12-3 or TRBV12-4 and J is TRBJ2-2; tentative D call: TRBD2 (5 bases). Trimming removed 6 bases at V and 0 bases at J, with 11 bases between. The CDR3 length is 15 residues. In nucleotides, the CDR3 is TGTGCCAGCAGGCAGGACGGGACGAACACCGGGGAGCTGTTTTTT. Translating it yields CASRQDGTNTGELFF.

The V gene is TRBV11-2, the J gene TRBJ2-2, with D tentatively TRBD1 (6 bases). Germline lookup yields CDR1 SGHAT and CDR2 FQNNGV. V dropped 5 bases and J dropped 5 bases, with 15 bases sitting between them. The CDR3 sequence is 15 residues long. CDR3 sequence reads: CASSLSTGITGELFF. DNA for the CDR3: TGTGCCAGCAGCCTATCGACAGGAATAACCGGGGAGCTGTTTTTT.

This sequence joins TRBV7-2 and TRBJ2-4; maybe TRBD2 (5 bases). Trimming shortened V by 1 base and J by 0 bases, and 16 bases separated the two germline ends. Germline CDR1 SGHTA, CDR2 FQGNSA. The CDR3 spans 18 residues. For the CDR3, the DNA is TGTGCCAGCAGCTTAGTGTCGGGATCCGCTTTAGCCAAAAACATTCAGTACTTC. Translating it yields CASSLVSGSALAKNIQYF.

V and J are TRBV5-5 and TRBJ2-7, with D maybe TRBD1 (6 bases). The CDR3 loop spans 17 amino acids. The germline gives CDR1 SGHKS, CDR2 YYEKEE (reference sequence). Trimming left V 0 bases short and J 7 bases short, with 23 bases between. The CDR3 DNA reads TGTGCCAGCAGCTTGGGTCTTGGGGGCTCTTTCTACAATGAGCAGTACTTC. Translating gives CASSLGLGGSFYNEQYF.

J is TRBJ1-5 and V is TRBV28; possibly TRBD1 for D (6 bases). CDR3 length: 16 amino acids. The germline CDR1 and CDR2 sequences are MDHEN and SYDVKM. V shed 8 bases and J shed 0 bases, with 17 bases lying between them. The CDR3 DNA reads TGTGCCAGCGGTATCGGGACACCTTATAGCAATCAGCCCCAGCATTTT. Translation gives CASGIGTPYSNQPQHF. The variable domain in full, with the rest retrieved from reference TRBV28 and TRBJ1-5, is DVKVTQSSRYLVKRTGEKVFLECVQDMDHENMFWYRQDPGLGLRLIYFSYDVKMKEKGDIPEGYSVSREKKERFSLILESASTNQTSMYLCASGIGTPYSNQPQHFGDGTRLSIL.

This chain uses TRBV4-3 with TRBJ1-3; possibly TRBD1 for D (6 bases). Germline values: CDR1 LGHNA, CDR2 YSLEER. The ends were cut back, 3 bases at V and 2 bases at J, with 11 bases in the middle. The CDR3 runs 15 residues. The CDR3 loop reads CASSHDRSAGNTIYF. Here the CDR3 DNA reads TGCGCCAGCAGCCATGACAGGAGTGCTGGAAACACCATATATTTT.

V and J are TRBV20-1 and TRBJ2-4; possible D gene TRBD2, 6 bases. The better agreement between TRBJ2-7 and the DNA end casts doubt on the J call. This CDR3 spans 11 amino acids. Germline V CDR1 and CDR2: DFQATT, SNEGSKA (reference sequence). The CDR3 here is CSAIGGNEQYF. For the CDR3, the DNA is TGCAGTGCTATCGGAGGGAACGAGCAGTACTTC.

This clonotype was observed a handful of times. V gene TRBV12-3 or TRBV12-4 combines with J gene TRBJ1-6, with TRBD1 matching over 8 bases. This CDR3 spans 15 amino acids. Germline trimming cut 6 bases from V and 5 bases from J; bases unmatched to any gene: 6. CDR3 protein: CASSPRTGNNSPLHF. Here the CDR3 DNA reads TGTGCCAGCAGCCCCCGGACAGGGAATAATTCACCCCTCCACTTT.

This chain joins TRBV20-1 and TRBJ2-3; 12 bases map to TRBD2. This CDR3 is 14 amino acids long. The germline CDR1 and CDR2 sequences are DFQATT and SNEGSKA (reference sequence). Unmatched junction bases numbered 5, after V lost 5 bases and J lost 5 bases. The chain's CDR3 is CSAETSGRIDTQYF. The CDR3 DNA sequence: TGCAGTGCTGAGACTAGCGGGAGAATAGATACGCAGTATTTT.

The V call is TRBV27, the J call TRBJ1-5; D is perhaps TRBD1 (5 bases). Germline-derived CDR1 and CDR2 are MNHEY and SMNVEV (reference sequence). The CDR3 is 17 residues long. V shed 7 bases and J shed 2 bases, with 21 bases lying between them. The CDR3 coding sequence is TGTGCCAGCATCCCTCGGGCAGGGTTTGATCGCAATCAGCCCCAGCATTTT. Its translation is CASIPRAGFDRNQPQHF.

The sample holds one count of this clonotype. The chain joins TRBV5-1 to TRBJ2-2; a possible D gene is TRBD2 (6 bases). V lost 4 bases to trimming and J lost 4 bases, with 17 bases between them. Germline lookup yields CDR1 SGHRS and CDR2 YFSETQ. CDR3 length equals 16 residues. CDR3 sequence (DNA): TGCGCCAGCAGCCTTCGGGGGAGGTCGGGCACCGGGGAGCTGTTTTTT. This translates into CASSLRGRSGTGELFF.

The table lists this clonotype with a few counts. V usage is TRBV20-1 and J usage is TRBJ1-2, with a possible D match to TRBD1 (5 bases). The CDR3 is made up of 12 amino acids. Looked up from germline, CDR1 is DFQATT and CDR2 is SNEGSKA (reference sequence). V was pared by 6 bases and J by 4 bases, with 12 bases between. The CDR3 sequence is CSAGEVSYGYTF. In nucleotides, the CDR3 is TGCAGTGCGGGGGAGGTGTCCTATGGCTACACCTTC.

The CDR3 nucleotides read TGTGCCAGCAGCCAAGAACTACAGGGAGGCCAGCCCCAGCATTTT. Amino acid sequence: CASSQELQGGQPQHF. V is TRBV4-2 and J is TRBJ1-5; a weak D match, TRBD1 (6 bases). This CDR3 is built from 15 residues. V lost 0 bases to trimming and J lost 7 bases, with 13 bases between them. Germline V gene sequence: CDR1 LGHNA, CDR2 YNFKEQ.

The rearrangement joins TRBV6-2 or TRBV6-3 to TRBJ2-1; 8 nucleotides align to TRBD2. Germline assignment: CDR1 MNHEY and CDR2 SVGEGT. V lost 5 bases to trimming and J lost 6 bases; unmatched junction nucleotides: 15. This CDR3 is 17 amino acids long. The CDR3 here is CASSARGGAIVGNEQFF. The CDR3 nucleotides are TGTGCCAGCAGTGCCCGGGGGGGGGCGATTGTAGGCAATGAGCAGTTCTTC.

This clonotype was counted only a few times. The chain has TRBV6-5 and TRBJ2-1; unclear D gene. CDR3 size: 11 residues. Germline CDR1 MNHEY, CDR2 SVGAGI. V lost 5 bases and J lost 9, with 8 bases in between. CDR3 nucleotides: TGTGCCAGCAGTACGTTAGGTGAGCAGTTCTTC. Translated, it gives CASSTLGEQFF.

The chain carries TRBV3-1 and TRBJ1-2, with no clear D. Between the trimmed V and J ends, which lost 0 bases and 10 bases, there was a span of 9 bases. The CDR3 sequence is 12 residues long. The germline gives CDR1 LGHDT, CDR2 YNNKEL (reference sequence). The CDR3 sequence: CASSQDLKHYTF. The CDR3 coding sequence is TGTGCCAGCAGCCAAGATCTAAAGCACTACACCTTC.

This clonotype was counted between two and nine times. The chain carries TRBV5-1 and TRBJ1-2, with D tentatively TRBD1 (6 bases). V lost 0 bases and J 8 bases, leaving 14 bases between the germline ends. Germline assignment: CDR1 SGHRS and CDR2 YFSETQ. The CDR3 contains 14 residues. The DNA for the CDR3 is TGCGCCAGCAGCTTGGGGAGGGGGGCAGACGGCTACACCTTC. Translated, it gives CASSLGRGADGYTF.

The V gene is TRBV30, the J gene TRBJ2-1; D is possibly TRBD1 (6 bases). This CDR3 is 14 amino acids long. Germline CDR1 GTSNPN, CDR2 SVGIG (reference sequence). The V gene lost 8 bases and the J gene lost 2 bases, with 16 bases spanning the gap. CDR3 nucleotides: TGTGCCGGAACCGGACAGATCGCCTACAATGAGCAGTTCTTC. Translating gives CAGTGQIAYNEQFF.

A few counts support this clonotype. The chain carries TRBV4-3 and TRBJ1-6; weak D call: TRBD1 (5 bases). CDR3 length: 16 residues. Per germline, CDR1 LGHNA and CDR2 YSLEER. Trimming removed 2 bases at V and 4 bases at J, with 12 bases between. The CDR3 region is CASSQRDGTYNSPLHF. CDR3 bases: TGCGCCAGCAGCCAACGGGACGGAACGTATAATTCACCCCTCCACTTT.